The 5 T cell receptor beta chains below were found in one sample sequenced in a study of blood T cell repertoires in COVID-19. The assay was immunoSEQ multiplex PCR, and TCRdb's table has in-frame clones only and misses some. The table records more than 200,000 clones, roughly nine tenths of them present only once. Sequences were obtained from peripheral blood. Receptors originate from a man aged 65 to 79 with acute or convalescent COVID-19.

V and J are TRBV6-1 and TRBJ2-7; 7 nucleotides match TRBD1. Germline V CDR1 and CDR2: MNHNS, SASEGT. The CDR3 has 16 amino acids. V lost 0 bases and J lost 9; bases outside the gene matches: 14. The CDR3 protein is CASSEADRAHRLRQYF. The CDR3 bases are TGTGCCAGCAGTGAAGCCGACAGGGCGCATCGCCTTCGGCAGTACTTC.

This chain links TRBV28 with TRBJ1-2; no firm D call. The CDR3 totals 13 residues. CDR1 and CDR2 (germline): MDHEN, SYDVKM. V was shortened by 8 bases and J by 7 bases, with 17 bases between the two germline ends. CDR3 nucleotides: TGTGCCAGCGCCTTAACCACGGCGGGTGGCTACACCTTC. Its protein is CASALTTAGGYTF.

Only one count was recorded for this clone. The J gene is TRBJ1-5, the V gene TRBV5-1, with 7 nucleotides matching TRBD1. This CDR3 is built from 14 residues. The germline V gene encodes CDR1 SGHRS and CDR2 YFSETQ. V lost 4 bases and J lost 3; bases outside the gene matches: 4. The CDR3 coding sequence is TGCGCCAGCAGCCCGCAGGGGGACAATCAGCCCCAGCATTTT. This encodes CASSPQGDNQPQHF.

V gene TRBV30 combines with J gene TRBJ1-2, with TRBD1 matching over 8 bases. Germline CDR1 is GTSNPN and CDR2 is SVGIG (reference sequence). CDR3 size: 13 residues. J gave up 7 bases and V 3 bases, and 7 bases lay outside the gene matches. The CDR3 DNA sequence: TGTGCCTGGAGAGAGGACAGGGCTATTGGCTACACCTTC. Protein sequence: CAWREDRAIGYTF.

The V and J genes are TRBV6-2 or TRBV6-3 and TRBJ2-5; D remains unclear. The length of the CDR3 is 16 residues. Germline lookup yields CDR1 MNHEY and CDR2 SVGEGT. The germline V and J ends were trimmed by 0 bases and 2 bases, with 13 bases remaining between them. The CDR3 bases are TGTGCCAGCAGTTACTCTCCGGCGGCGGTACAAGAGACCCAGTACTTC. The encoded protein is CASSYSPAAVQETQYF.